The present TCR beta chain was sequenced within a study of beta chain features in type 1 diabetes (dated by TCRdb to the late 2010s). About the study as a whole: Patients and healthy donors did not differ in mean age, gender distribution, total cell number or subset yield. Across all samples, approximately 98,000,000 sorted cells were examined, and cell number per subset correlated strongly with RNA yield. The study compared TCRB repertoires of sorted circulating CD4+ T cell subsets between recently diagnosed type 1 diabetes patients and matched healthy donors. Whereas all 28 donors provided naive and central memory subsets, regulatory and stem cell-like memory subsets were isolated from just 8 patients and about eight healthy donors. General findings and caveats noted by the study authors: Fewer insertions and more nucleotide deletions at VDJ recombination sites were observed in patients with type 1 diabetes, implying thymic rearrangement abnormalities. Naive, central memory and regulatory TCRB repertoires appeared more similar among patients than among healthy donors. A moderate but significant shortening of TCRB CDR3 length was observed in type 1 diabetes patients in all four CD4+ subsets. Because small numbers of individuals were included in the HLA sub-analyses, any influence of HLA type on TCRB rearrangement was left unresolved. Because cDNA was sequenced instead of genomic DNA, activated cells with high expression could be over-represented, although the groups did not differ in activation or CD3 levels. Shorter templates might have been favored by PCR, but patient and control samples were amplified and corrected together, so both groups would have been affected equally by any skew.

The sample holds a few counts of this clone. Its antigen is not yet known. No base-level quality is on record; no much larger clone is a single base apart. The High Capacity cDNA Reverse Transcription Kit was used to reverse transcribe all of the isolated RNA, meaning that expressed TCRB transcripts were what got sequenced. Naive, central memory and regulatory T cell samples underwent deep immunoSEQ sequencing, averaging about 3.5 million total reads per sample. After sorted cells were lysed in RLT buffer, RNA was extracted with DNase-treated RNeasy Micro or Mini kits, with the choice depending on cell number. To prevent cross-contamination, each cell subset was processed individually, whereas patient and healthy donor samples were processed jointly. The immunoSEQ multiplex PCR was used to amplify TCRB sequences from cDNA, yielding 87-bp fragments that span the CDR3 region. Amplicons were sequenced on the Illumina HiSeq platform. The study's processing was this. Synthetic template baselines were used to correct PCR bias computationally, reads within Hamming distance 2 were collapsed, and singletons that could not be merged were discarded. Reads were aligned against IMGT so that V, D and J genes, CDR3 length and insertions or deletions at six rearrangement sites could be assigned. Within each subset, clonotype counts were normalized to sorted cell number, and only after that were true diversity and Gini coefficients computed with the tcR R package. The overlap coefficient, calculated on TCRB nucleotide sequences, was used to measure repertoire sharing. Out-of-frame TCRB sequences from naive cells were analyzed to stand in for the pre-selection repertoire. This is the immuneACCESS table as TCRdb keeps it, with only in-frame sequences that have V and J called. A part of the clones is gone; compared with another copy, unresolved V genes explain less than half, and the rest is unexplained. From that table come the V and J calls and clone size; the DNA was used to work out D and trimming. This sample gives around 310,000 clones in total; roughly 11% of them show up just once. The ten biggest clones cover over 0.015% of the sample.

From the germline V gene, CDR1 is LGHNA and CDR2 is YSLEER. Reading from cysteine to phenylalanine, the CDR3 counts 14 amino acids. Only the CDR3 part of the read is kept: 42 bases, read in frame from the first base. Germline trimming: 0 bases from V, 6 bases from J; junction bases outside gene matches: 5. A single peripheral blood draw of approximately 110 mL on average was collected from each donor into heparinised tubes. Naive, central memory, regulatory and stem cell-like memory CD4+ T cells were sorted on a BD FACSAria II using a panel including CD45RO, CCR7, CD25, CD127, CD95 and CD27. A purity above 95% was achieved for all sorted populations. PBMCs were isolated right away by Lymphoprep density gradient centrifugation and were stained directly, without culture. So that batch effects would be minimized, each experiment stained and sorted samples in pairs, pairing one healthy donor with one patient.

Sequencing was done on a sample of naive CD4+ T cells from blood. The label giving this sample's cell subset or site can be read as: true naive CD4+ T cells. The clonotype originates from a young woman in good health. The sequence is built from TRBV4-3 and TRBJ2-7; the central 7 bases match TRBD2. CDR3 region: CASSQDMGGGEQYF. The nucleotide sequence is TGCGCCAGCAGCCAAGATATGGGGGGGGGCGAGCAGTACTTC.